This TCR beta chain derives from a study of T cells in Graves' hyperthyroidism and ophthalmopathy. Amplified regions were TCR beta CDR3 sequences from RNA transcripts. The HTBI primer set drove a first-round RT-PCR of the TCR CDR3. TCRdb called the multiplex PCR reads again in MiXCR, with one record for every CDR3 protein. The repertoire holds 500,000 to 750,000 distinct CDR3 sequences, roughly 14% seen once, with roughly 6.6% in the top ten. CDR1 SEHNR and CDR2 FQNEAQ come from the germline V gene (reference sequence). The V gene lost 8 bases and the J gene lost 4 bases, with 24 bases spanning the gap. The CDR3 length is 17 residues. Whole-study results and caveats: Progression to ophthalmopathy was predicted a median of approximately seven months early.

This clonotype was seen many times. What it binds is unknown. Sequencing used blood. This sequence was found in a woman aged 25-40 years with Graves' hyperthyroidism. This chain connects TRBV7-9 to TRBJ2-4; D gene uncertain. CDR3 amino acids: CASEPLGRDHLKNIQYF. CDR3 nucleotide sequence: TGTGCCAGCGAACCTCTGGGTCGAGACCATTTAAAAAACATTCAGTACTTC.